This T cell receptor beta chain derives from a study of blood T cell repertoires in COVID-19. Study-level background: Whether acute or convalescent, the COVID-19 samples came from the United States, Italy and Spain.

Original handling: By means of reference gene primer amplification, nucleated cell counts were estimated. Using immunoSEQ multiplex PCR, the repertoire was profiled, and TCRdb retains in-frame clones only, with some absent. Clonal size and the V and J genes are those of that table, whereas D and trimming came from the DNA. The top ten hold 0.7% of the sample, which has 200,000 to 300,000 clones, approximately 88% seen once. This CDR3 is built from 16 residues. Trimming removed 5 bases from V and 5 bases from J, with 20 bases in between. CDR1 is SEHNR, CDR2 FQNEAQ, per germline (reference sequence). The V gene is TRBV7-9, the J gene TRBJ2-3; possibly TRBD1 for D (6 bases). The sequenced sample consisted of peripheral blood. The clonotype was recovered from a human donor in a cohort sampled during active COVID-19. CDR3 amino acids: CASSGYRDNQGDTQYF. The CDR3 DNA follows: TGTGCCAGCAGCGGATACCGGGACAACCAGGGAGATACGCAGTATTTT.